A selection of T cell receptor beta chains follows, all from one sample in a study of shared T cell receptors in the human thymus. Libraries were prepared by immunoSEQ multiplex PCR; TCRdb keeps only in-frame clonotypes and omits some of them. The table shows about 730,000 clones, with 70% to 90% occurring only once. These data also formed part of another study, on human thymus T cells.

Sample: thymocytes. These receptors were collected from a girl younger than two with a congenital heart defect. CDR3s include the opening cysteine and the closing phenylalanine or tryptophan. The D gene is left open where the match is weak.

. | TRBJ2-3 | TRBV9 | CASSVRDYLTDTQYF | TGTGCCAGCAGCGTACGAGACTATCTCACAGATACGCAGTATTTT
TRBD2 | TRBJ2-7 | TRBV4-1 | CASSQESLLAGTSYEQYF | TGCGCCAGCAGCCAAGAGTCCCTCCTAGCGGGCACCTCCTACGAGCAGTACTTC
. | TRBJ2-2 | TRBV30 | CAWSVIGELFF | TGTGCCTGGAGTGTCATCGGGGAGCTGTTTTTT
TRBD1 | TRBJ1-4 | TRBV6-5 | CASSRDREDEKLFF | TGTGCCAGCAGTCGTGACAGGGAGGATGAAAAACTGTTTTTT
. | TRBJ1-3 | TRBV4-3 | CASSQDPRRIDTIYF | TGCGCCAGCAGCCAAGATCCCAGGCGCATAGACACCATATATTTT
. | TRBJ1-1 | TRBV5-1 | CASSSVNTEAFF | TGCGCCAGCAGCTCGGTGAACACTGAAGCTTTCTTT
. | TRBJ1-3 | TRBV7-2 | CASDRAQGEGNTIYF | TGTGCCAGCGACCGGGCCCAGGGTGAAGGAAACACCATATATTTT
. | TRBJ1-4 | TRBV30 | CAWSSGATNEKLFF | TGTGCCTGGAGTAGCGGGGCAACTAATGAAAAACTGTTTTTT
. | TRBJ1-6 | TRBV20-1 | CSARAGAPLHF | TGCAGTGCTAGAGCGGGGGCACCCCTCCACTTT
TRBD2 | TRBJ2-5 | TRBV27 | CASSFGRGGAKETQYF | TGTGCCAGCAGTTTCGGTCGCGGGGGGGCAAAAGAGACCCAGTACTTC
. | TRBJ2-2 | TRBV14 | CASSPNSIGRGNTGELFF | TGTGCCAGCAGCCCAAATTCCATAGGCCGCGGGAACACCGGGGAGCTGTTTTTT
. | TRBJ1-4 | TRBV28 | CASRAGWGEKLFF | TGTGCCAGCAGGGCAGGGTGGGGTGAAAAACTGTTTTTT
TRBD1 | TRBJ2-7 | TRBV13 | CASSALRGTVGYEQYF | TGTGCCAGCAGCGCACTAAGGGGGACAGTTGGCTACGAGCAGTACTTC
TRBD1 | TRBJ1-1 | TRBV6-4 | CASSDVTGEDTEAFF | TGTGCCAGCAGTGACGTAACAGGGGAAGACACTGAAGCTTTCTTT
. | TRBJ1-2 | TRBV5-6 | CASSLVRFTNYGYTF | TGTGCCAGCAGCTTGGTACGGTTCACTAACTATGGCTACACCTTC
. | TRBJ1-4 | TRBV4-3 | CASSHLHYQTGYTEKLFF | TGCGCCAGCAGCCACCTTCATTACCAAACAGGGTACACGGAAAAACTGTTTTTT
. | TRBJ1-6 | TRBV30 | CAWSVVGLAYNSPLHF | TGTGCCTGGAGTGTGGTCGGGTTGGCCTATAATTCACCCCTCCACTTT
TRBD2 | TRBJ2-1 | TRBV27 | CASSLALGGLSYNEQFF | TGTGCCAGCAGTTTAGCATTGGGGGGGTTGTCCTACAATGAGCAGTTCTTC
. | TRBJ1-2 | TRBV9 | CASSVEDPVNRNMFYGYTF | TGTGCCAGCAGCGTAGAAGATCCGGTCAACAGAAACATGTTCTATGGCTACACCTTC
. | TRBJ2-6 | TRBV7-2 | CASSQPPGSGANVLTF | TGTGCCAGCAGCCAACCCCCAGGATCTGGGGCCAACGTCCTGACTTTC
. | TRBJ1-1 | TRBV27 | CASSPRQDPRDTEAFF | TGTGCCAGCAGTCCTCGCCAGGACCCGAGGGACACTGAAGCTTTCTTT
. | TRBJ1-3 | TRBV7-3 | CASSLSEYSGNTIYF | TGTGCCAGCAGCCTCTCGGAGTACTCTGGAAACACCATATATTTT
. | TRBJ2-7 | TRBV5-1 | CASSPETAINYEQYF | TGCGCCAGCAGCCCGGAGACAGCGATTAACTACGAGCAGTACTTC
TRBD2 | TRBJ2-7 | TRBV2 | CASSEGRGLAGGPEMSYEQYF | TGTGCCAGCAGTGAAGGCAGGGGCCTAGCGGGGGGGCCCGAAATGTCCTACGAGCAGTACTTC
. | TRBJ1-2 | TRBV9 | CASSANPGGYTF | TGTGCCAGCAGCGCAAACCCGGGTGGCTACACCTTC
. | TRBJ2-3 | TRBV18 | CASSFPGHLVSDTQYF | TGTGCCAGCTCATTTCCGGGACACCTGGTCTCAGATACGCAGTATTTT
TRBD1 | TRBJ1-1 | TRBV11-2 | CASSRGHRGHGEAFF | TGTGCCAGCAGCCGTGGGCACAGGGGGCACGGTGAAGCTTTCTTT
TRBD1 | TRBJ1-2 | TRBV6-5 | CASTTGSFQGYTF | TGTGCCAGCACGACAGGGTCCTTCCAGGGCTACACCTTC
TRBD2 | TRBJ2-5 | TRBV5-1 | CASSLQAGATQETQYF | TGCGCCAGCAGCCTCCAAGCGGGGGCAACACAAGAGACCCAGTACTTC
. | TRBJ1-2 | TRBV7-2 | CASSPTVDSGANYGYTF | TGTGCCAGCAGTCCGACGGTGGATTCCGGGGCTAACTATGGCTACACCTTC
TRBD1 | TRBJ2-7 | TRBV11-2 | CASSLAAGGYEQYF | TGTGCCAGCAGCTTAGCAGCAGGGGGCTACGAGCAGTACTTC